This is a list of T cell receptor beta chains from one sample in a study of CD8+CD57+ T cells in acquired aplastic anemia. TCRdb reprocessed the reads with MiXCR, giving one entry per CDR3 protein. Here the sample spans 80,000 or so distinct CDR3 sequences, 70% being singletons. The specimen was sorted CD4+, CD8+, or CD8+CD57+ T cells (not recorded which) from PBMCs. The source of these receptors is a human donor with aplastic anemia. The CDR3 runs from the conserved cysteine through the conserved F or W. Fields, in order: clone size, D gene, V gene, J gene, CDR3 protein, CDR3 DNA. A D gene is named only where the DNA matches it firmly. The size field is filled for only some rows; it gives once, few, many or a size class.

abundance: few
d_gene: -
v_gene: TRBV15
j_gene: TRBJ2-7
CDR3aa: CATSSAGQLDYEQYF
CDR3nt: TGTGCCACCAGCAGCGCAGGACAGCTAGACTACGAGCAGTACTTC

abundance: -
d_gene: -
v_gene: TRBV29-1
j_gene: TRBJ2-5
CDR3aa: CSVASGGTQYF
CDR3nt: TGCAGCGTTGCTTCTGGGGGGACCCAGTACTTC

abundance: -
d_gene: -
v_gene: TRBV10-3
j_gene: TRBJ1-6
CDR3aa: CASGIGNSPLHF
CDR3nt: TGTGCCAGTGGTATCGGGAATTCACCCCTCCACTTT

abundance: few
d_gene: TRBD1
v_gene: TRBV2
j_gene: TRBJ1-2
CDR3aa: CASSEQGAHGYTF
CDR3nt: TGTGCCAGCAGTGAACAGGGGGCGCATGGCTACACCTTC

abundance: few
d_gene: TRBD1
v_gene: TRBV11-1
j_gene: TRBJ2-2
CDR3aa: CASSPFDRGNTGELFF
CDR3nt: TGTGCCAGCAGCCCGTTCGACAGGGGGAACACCGGGGAGCTGTTTTTT

abundance: -
d_gene: -
v_gene: TRBV7-6
j_gene: TRBJ2-3
CDR3aa: CASSLSGQPDTQYF
CDR3nt: TGTGCCAGCAGCCTGTCGGGGCAGCCGGATACGCAGTATTTT

abundance: -
d_gene: -
v_gene: TRBV4-1
j_gene: TRBJ2-7
CDR3aa: CASSYQDNSYEQYF
CDR3nt: TGCGCCAGCAGTTACCAGGACAACTCCTACGAGCAGTACTTC

abundance: -
d_gene: -
v_gene: TRBV7-9
j_gene: TRBJ1-4
CDR3aa: CASSWGNEKLFF
CDR3nt: TGTGCCAGCAGCTGGGGTAATGAAAAACTGTTTTTT

abundance: -
d_gene: -
v_gene: TRBV5-1
j_gene: TRBJ2-7
CDR3aa: CASSLARDNSYEQYF
CDR3nt: TGCGCCAGCAGCTTGGCCCGGGACAACTCCTACGAGCAGTACTTC

abundance: few
d_gene: -
v_gene: TRBV2
j_gene: TRBJ1-6
CDR3aa: CAIRKGGEENSPLHF
CDR3nt: TGTGCCATCAGAAAGGGAGGAGAGGAGAATTCACCCCTCCACTTT

abundance: -
d_gene: TRBD2
v_gene: TRBV20-1
j_gene: TRBJ2-7
CDR3aa: CSAPGLAGGRISYEQYF
CDR3nt: TGCAGTGCCCCGGGACTAGCGGGGGGGCGGATCTCCTACGAGCAGTACTTC

abundance: once
d_gene: TRBD2
v_gene: TRBV7-2
j_gene: TRBJ2-5
CDR3aa: CASSLASLAGEGETQYF
CDR3nt: TGTGCCAGCAGCTTAGCTAGTCTAGCGGGGGAAGGAGAGACCCAGTACTTC

abundance: few
d_gene: -
v_gene: TRBV2
j_gene: TRBJ1-5
CDR3aa: CASTPGDLSNQPQHF
CDR3nt: TGTGCCAGCACCCCTGGGGACCTTAGCAATCAGCCCCAGCATTTT

abundance: -
d_gene: -
v_gene: TRBV29-1
j_gene: TRBJ1-2
CDR3aa: CSVEEGGFGYTF
CDR3nt: TGCAGCGTTGAAGAAGGTGGCTTCGGCTACACCTTC

abundance: once
d_gene: -
v_gene: TRBV10-1
j_gene: TRBJ1-1
CDR3aa: CASSAIGGLGTEAFF
CDR3nt: TGCGCCAGCAGTGCAATAGGAGGGCTAGGCACTGAAGCTTTCTTT

abundance: -
d_gene: -
v_gene: TRBV5-1
j_gene: TRBJ2-1
CDR3aa: CASSPRTNSNEQFF
CDR3nt: TGCGCCAGCAGCCCCCGGACTAATTCCAATGAGCAGTTCTTC

abundance: -
d_gene: -
v_gene: TRBV25-1
j_gene: TRBJ2-1
CDR3aa: CASSESTGEVNEQFF
CDR3nt: TGTGCCAGCAGTGAATCTACAGGGGAGGTGAATGAGCAGTTCTTC

abundance: -
d_gene: -
v_gene: TRBV20-1
j_gene: TRBJ1-6
CDR3aa: CSATYGVPNSPLHF
CDR3nt: TGCAGTGCTACCTACGGGGTTCCTAATTCACCCCTCCACTTT

abundance: once
d_gene: -
v_gene: TRBV9
j_gene: TRBJ2-1
CDR3aa: CASSGDRVHEQFF
CDR3nt: TGTGCCAGCAGCGGAGATAGGGTCCATGAGCAGTTCTTC

abundance: -
d_gene: -
v_gene: TRBV11-2
j_gene: TRBJ1-2
CDR3aa: CASSLEPGPTGYTF
CDR3nt: TGTGCCAGCAGCTTAGAACCCGGACCGACGGGCTACACCTTC

abundance: once
d_gene: -
v_gene: TRBV2
j_gene: TRBJ1-2
CDR3aa: CASSDWGAGGYTF
CDR3nt: TGTGCCAGCAGTGATTGGGGGGCGGGTGGCTACACCTTC

abundance: -
d_gene: -
v_gene: TRBV29-1
j_gene: TRBJ2-5
CDR3aa: CSAGHQETQYF
CDR3nt: TGCAGCGCAGGACACCAAGAGACCCAGTACTTC

abundance: -
d_gene: TRBD1
v_gene: TRBV5-1
j_gene: TRBJ2-7
CDR3aa: CASSLAGVGTGREQYF
CDR3nt: TGCGCCAGCAGCTTGGCCGGGGTAGGGACAGGGCGGGAGCAGTACTTC

abundance: -
d_gene: TRBD2
v_gene: TRBV10-1
j_gene: TRBJ2-7
CDR3aa: CASSESGLAGGRRYF
CDR3nt: TGCGCCAGCAGTGAGTCGGGACTAGCGGGAGGGCGCAGGTACTTC

abundance: -
d_gene: -
v_gene: TRBV10-3
j_gene: TRBJ1-3
CDR3aa: CAISEWGSSGNTIYF
CDR3nt: TGTGCCATCAGTGAGTGGGGGAGCTCTGGGAACACCATATATTTT

abundance: -
d_gene: -
v_gene: TRBV29-1
j_gene: TRBJ2-5
CDR3aa: CSVDGQGVYETQYF
CDR3nt: TGCAGCGTTGATGGGCAGGGCGTTTACGAGACCCAGTACTTC

abundance: few
d_gene: TRBD2
v_gene: TRBV3-1
j_gene: TRBJ2-1
CDR3aa: CASSPASGRANEQFF
CDR3nt: TGTGCCAGCAGCCCCGCTAGCGGGAGGGCCAATGAGCAGTTCTTC

abundance: -
d_gene: TRBD1
v_gene: TRBV7-9
j_gene: TRBJ1-1
CDR3aa: CASSHLLGQLTEAFF
CDR3nt: TGTGCCAGCAGCCATCTTCTGGGACAGCTCACTGAAGCTTTCTTT

abundance: -
d_gene: TRBD1
v_gene: TRBV9
j_gene: TRBJ1-6
CDR3aa: CASSPGTGLLSHNSPLHF
CDR3nt: TGTGCCAGCAGCCCAGGGACAGGGCTCCTTTCACATAATTCACCTCTCCACTTT

abundance: many
d_gene: -
v_gene: TRBV29-1
j_gene: TRBJ2-7
CDR3aa: CSALGHLSYEQYF
CDR3nt: TGCAGCGCCCTTGGACACCTCTCCTACGAGCAGTACTTC

abundance: -
d_gene: TRBD1
v_gene: TRBV5-8
j_gene: TRBJ2-7
CDR3aa: CASRDRASYEQYF
CDR3nt: TGTGCCAGCAGGGACAGGGCATCCTACGAGCAGTACTTC

abundance: -
d_gene: TRBD1
v_gene: TRBV7-9
j_gene: TRBJ1-2
CDR3aa: CASSSRDSSYGYTF
CDR3nt: TGTGCCAGCAGCTCCCGGGACAGTTCTTATGGCTACACCTTC

abundance: many
d_gene: -
v_gene: TRBV19
j_gene: TRBJ1-1
CDR3aa: CASSPLSGRGTEAFF
CDR3nt: TGTGCCAGTAGCCCCCTCAGCGGGAGGGGCACTGAAGCTTTCTTT

abundance: -
d_gene: -
v_gene: TRBV29-1
j_gene: TRBJ1-5
CDR3aa: CSVAMGLGNQPQHF
CDR3nt: TGCAGCGTTGCAATGGGGCTCGGCAATCAGCCCCAGCATTTT

abundance: -
d_gene: -
v_gene: TRBV7-2
j_gene: TRBJ2-5
CDR3aa: CASSLSRGSQETQYF
CDR3nt: TGTGCCAGCAGCTTATCTCGGGGGAGTCAAGAGACCCAGTACTTC

abundance: -
d_gene: TRBD2
v_gene: TRBV5-1
j_gene: TRBJ2-7
CDR3aa: CASSLAAGDHYEQYF
CDR3nt: TGCGCCAGCAGCTTGGCCGCGGGGGATCACTACGAGCAGTACTTC

abundance: -
d_gene: -
v_gene: TRBV27
j_gene: TRBJ2-7
CDR3aa: CASSSGKWAYEQYF
CDR3nt: TGTGCCAGCAGTTCGGGGAAGTGGGCCTACGAGCAGTACTTC

abundance: -
d_gene: -
v_gene: TRBV20-1
j_gene: TRBJ2-7
CDR3aa: CSARRTYEQYF
CDR3nt: TGCAGTGCGAGGAGGACCTACGAGCAGTACTTC

abundance: -
d_gene: -
v_gene: TRBV15
j_gene: TRBJ2-5
CDR3aa: CATSRDFRGGQETQYF
CDR3nt: TGTGCCACCAGCAGAGATTTCAGGGGAGGCCAAGAGACCCAGTACTTC

abundance: -
d_gene: -
v_gene: TRBV20-1
j_gene: TRBJ2-1
CDR3aa: CSVLVNSYNEQFF
CDR3nt: TGCAGTGTTTTAGTAAACTCCTACAATGAGCAGTTCTTC

abundance: -
d_gene: -
v_gene: TRBV6-1
j_gene: TRBJ2-1
CDR3aa: CASSGTYNEQFF
CDR3nt: TGTGCCAGCAGCGGGACTTACAATGAGCAGTTCTTC

abundance: -
d_gene: -
v_gene: TRBV10-3
j_gene: TRBJ1-1
CDR3aa: CASSRANTEAFF
CDR3nt: TGTGCCAGCAGTAGGGCTAACACTGAAGCTTTCTTT

abundance: -
d_gene: -
v_gene: TRBV7-2
j_gene: TRBJ1-2
CDR3aa: CASGSSRNGNGYTF
CDR3nt: TGTGCCAGCGGCTCGAGTCGGAACGGAAATGGCTACACCTTC

abundance: -
d_gene: -
v_gene: TRBV19
j_gene: TRBJ1-5
CDR3aa: CASEGARDQPQHF
CDR3nt: TGTGCCAGTGAGGGAGCCAGGGATCAGCCCCAGCATTTT

abundance: once
d_gene: -
v_gene: TRBV29-1
j_gene: TRBJ2-7
CDR3aa: CSVERGTEQYF
CDR3nt: TGCAGCGTTGAGAGGGGGACCGAGCAGTACTTC

abundance: few
d_gene: -
v_gene: TRBV24-1
j_gene: TRBJ1-5
CDR3aa: CATSGAGNQPQHF
CDR3nt: TGTGCCACCAGTGGTGCGGGGAATCAGCCCCAGCATTTT